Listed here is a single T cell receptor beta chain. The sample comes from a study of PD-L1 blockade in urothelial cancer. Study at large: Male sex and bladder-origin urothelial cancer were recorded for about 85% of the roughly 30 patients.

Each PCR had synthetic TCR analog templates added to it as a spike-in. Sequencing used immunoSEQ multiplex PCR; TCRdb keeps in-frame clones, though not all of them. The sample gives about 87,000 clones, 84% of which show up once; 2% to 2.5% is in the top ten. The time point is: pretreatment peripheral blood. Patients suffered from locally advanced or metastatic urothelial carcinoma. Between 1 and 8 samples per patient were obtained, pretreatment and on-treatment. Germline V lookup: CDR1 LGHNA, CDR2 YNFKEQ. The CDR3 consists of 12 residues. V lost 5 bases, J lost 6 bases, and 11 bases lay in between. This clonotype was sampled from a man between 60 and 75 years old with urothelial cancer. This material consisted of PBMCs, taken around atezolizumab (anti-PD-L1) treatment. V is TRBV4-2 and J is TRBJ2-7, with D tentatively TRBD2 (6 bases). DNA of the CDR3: TGTGCCAGCAGCTTGCTGGGAGGCGAGCAGTACTTC. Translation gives CASSLLGGEQYF.